This is a list of T cell receptor beta chains from one sample in a study of CXCR3-negative and CXCR3-positive naive CD8 T cells. TCRdb reprocessed the 5' RACE reads; each CDR3 protein has one entry and no DNA is given. Its table lists 50,000 to 55,000 distinct CDR3 sequences. The sequencing input was naive CXCR3- CD8+ T cells from blood. These receptors originate from a human donor in good health. Some clones in this sample may be carry-over from other donors' samples. The CDR3 runs from the conserved cysteine through the conserved F or W. Each record gives: J gene, CDR3 length, V gene, CDR3 protein.

TRBJ2-7 13 TRBV12-3/TRBV12-4 CASSLSIPREQYF
TRBJ2-1 15 TRBV27 CASSSTRTPYNEQFF
TRBJ2-1 16 TRBV28 CASSDTGGSTYNEQFF
TRBJ2-7 12 TRBV5-1 CASSFEGYEQYF
TRBJ2-1 14 TRBV29-1 CSVEPATPYNEQFF
TRBJ2-7 17 TRBV29-1 CSVEDPLSGGSSYEQYF
TRBJ2-2 15 TRBV19 CASSLGQGITGELFF
TRBJ2-1 11 TRBV29-1 CSVGWANEQFF
TRBJ2-7 13 TRBV15 CATSPGRIYEQYF
TRBJ1-1 14 TRBV5-1 CASSLPNTNTEAFF
TRBJ2-2 17 TRBV7-7 CASSLGPGQLNTGELFF
TRBJ2-7 14 TRBV20-1 CSASDGAGVYEQYF
TRBJ2-2 13 TRBV5-1 CASSLEGSGELFF
TRBJ1-5 15 TRBV5-5 CASSSRGTSNQPQHF
TRBJ2-2 11 TRBV15 CATLNTGELFF
TRBJ2-2 15 TRBV7-9 CASSLGDSNTGELFF
TRBJ2-1 15 TRBV7-6 CASSLVGGSYNEQFF